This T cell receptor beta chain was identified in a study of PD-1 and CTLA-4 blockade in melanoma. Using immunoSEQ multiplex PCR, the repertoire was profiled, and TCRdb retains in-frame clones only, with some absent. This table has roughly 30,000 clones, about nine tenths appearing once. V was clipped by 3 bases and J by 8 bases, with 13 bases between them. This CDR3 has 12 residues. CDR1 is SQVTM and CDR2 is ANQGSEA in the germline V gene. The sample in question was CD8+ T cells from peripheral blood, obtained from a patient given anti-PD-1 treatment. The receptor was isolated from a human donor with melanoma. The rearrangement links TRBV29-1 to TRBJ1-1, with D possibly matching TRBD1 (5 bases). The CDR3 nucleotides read TGCAGCGTTGAGACGGCCTGGGGCGAAGCTTTCTTT. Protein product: CSVETAWGEAFF.